The T cell receptor (beta chain) under discussion was sequenced for a study of shared clonotypes between healthy human individuals. Several immunoSEQ plates held equal portions of the genomic DNA taken from each subset. Generated by immunoSEQ multiplex PCR, the TCRdb table keeps only in-frame clones and is missing some. The sample shows hundreds of thousands of clones, less than 80% of them seen only once. Trimming cost V 0 bases and J 6 bases, with 7 bases left between them. This CDR3 is 13 amino acids long. CDR1 and CDR2 (germline): SGHNT, YYREEE (reference sequence). This sequence originates from a woman in her 30s in good health. Material for sequencing was memory CD4+ T cells sorted from blood. Subset described: CD45RA-negative fraction. This sequence joins TRBV5-4 and TRBJ2-1; D remains ambiguous. CDR3 region: CASSLGVANEQFF. The CDR3 DNA sequence: TGTGCCAGCAGCTTGGGTGTTGCCAATGAGCAGTTCTTC.